This TCR beta chain was sequenced in a study of T cells in narcolepsy. As for the study in general: Healthy controls were enrolled alongside patients with narcolepsy type 1 or type 2. Study-wide points: In some patient and control memory CD4+ samples, autoreactive clones were absent. Same-patient CSF and blood CD4+ T cell clonotypes included HCRT-specific and TRIB2-specific autoreactive ones.

Trimming removed 6 bases at V and 2 bases at J, with 8 bases between. The CDR3 consists of 12 residues. Germline V gene sequence: CDR1 SNHLY, CDR2 FYNNEI. As regards this clone: Its target is not known.

Assay: immunoSEQ multiplex PCR; the TCRdb copy retains only in-frame clones and omits some. The table lists tens of thousands of clones, almost 85% of them singletons. Sequenced material: CD45RA- memory CD4+ T cells from PBMCs. The chain joins TRBV2 to TRBJ2-7; the D is unclear. This receptor was identified in a human donor with narcolepsy. The CDR3 nucleotides are TGTGCCAGCAGGGTAAGGACCTACGAGCAGTACTTC. It translates to CASRVRTYEQYF.